This TCR beta chain emerged from a study of shared clonotypes between healthy human individuals. Study in general: The people who gave samples were two women and a few men aged 18 to 49.

All participating donors were Caucasian adults from Nashville, Tennessee. Turning to this clone: Its target is unknown.

Study-wide points: Investigators expected sequencing depth to affect clonotype sharing among donors.

The CDR3 length is 14 residues. The V gene lost 1 base and the J gene lost 5 bases, with 9 bases spanning the gap. Germline V CDR1 and CDR2: SGHDT, YYEEEE. Libraries were prepared by immunoSEQ multiplex PCR; TCRdb keeps only in-frame clonotypes and omits some of them. The repertoire consists of some 500,000 clones, with around 77% occurring once and the leading ten covering 9.5% to 15%. This receptor was identified in a woman aged 40 to 55 in good health. Some clones in this sample may be carry-over from other donors' samples. V is TRBV5-6 and J is TRBJ2-2; D may be TRBD1 or TRBD2 (6 bases each). Sample: PBMCs. This chain's CDR3 is CASSLQGRTGELFF. The CDR3 region has the DNA TGTGCCAGCAGCTTGCAGGGGAGGACCGGGGAGCTGTTTTTT. The variable domain in full, completed from reference TRBV5-6 and TRBJ2-2, reads DAGVTQSPTHLIKTRGQQVTLRCSPKSGHDTVSWYQQALGQGPQFIFQYYEEEERQRGNFPDRFSGHQFPNYSSELNVNALLLGDSALYLCASSLQGRTGELFFGEGSRLTVL.